This T cell receptor beta chain came from a study of blood T cell repertoires in COVID-19. How the authors handled the data: By means of reference gene primer amplification, nucleated cell counts were estimated. Sequenced by immunoSEQ multiplex PCR; TCRdb stores in-frame clones only, minus some. V, J and clone size are those of that table, while D and trimming were read from the DNA. The sample records around 130,000 clones, 70% to 90% being singletons. The CDR3 runs to 15 residues. This rearrangement joins TRBV12-2 to TRBJ2-2; the table assigns TRBD2, which was not confirmed against the DNA. TRBV12-2 is a known pseudogene. The sequence derives from a woman aged 45-60 years who had recovered from COVID-19. The specimen sequenced was PBMCs or T cells enriched from blood (not recorded which). This CDR3 is CASRSREGNTGELFF. CDR3 coding DNA: TGTGCAAGTCGCTCCCGGGAGGGGAACACCGGGGAGCTGTTTTTT.